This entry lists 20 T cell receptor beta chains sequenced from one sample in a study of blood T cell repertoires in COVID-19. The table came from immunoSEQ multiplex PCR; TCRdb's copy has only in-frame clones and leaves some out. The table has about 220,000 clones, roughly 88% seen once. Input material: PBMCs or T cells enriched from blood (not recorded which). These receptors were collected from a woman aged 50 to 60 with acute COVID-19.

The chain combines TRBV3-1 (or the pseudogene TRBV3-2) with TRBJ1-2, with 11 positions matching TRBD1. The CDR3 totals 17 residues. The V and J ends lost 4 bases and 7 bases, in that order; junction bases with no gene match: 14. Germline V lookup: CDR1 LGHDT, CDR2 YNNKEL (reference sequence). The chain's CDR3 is CASSPHLDRGRVGGYTF. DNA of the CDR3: TGTGCCAGCAGCCCCCATTTGGACAGGGGGCGCGTTGGTGGCTACACCTTC.

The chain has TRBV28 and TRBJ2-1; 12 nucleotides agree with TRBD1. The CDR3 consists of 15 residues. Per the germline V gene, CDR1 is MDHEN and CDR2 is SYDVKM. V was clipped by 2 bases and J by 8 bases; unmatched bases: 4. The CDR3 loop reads CASSLRGTGGDEQFF. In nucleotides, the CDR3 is TGTGCCAGCAGTTTAAGGGGGACAGGGGGCGATGAGCAGTTCTTC.

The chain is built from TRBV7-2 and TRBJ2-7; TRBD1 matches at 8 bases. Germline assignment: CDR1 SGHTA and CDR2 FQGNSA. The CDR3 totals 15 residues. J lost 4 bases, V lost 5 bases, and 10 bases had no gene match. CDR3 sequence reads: CASSVMAGGPYEQYF. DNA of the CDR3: TGTGCCAGCAGCGTGATGGCAGGGGGCCCGTACGAGCAGTACTTC.

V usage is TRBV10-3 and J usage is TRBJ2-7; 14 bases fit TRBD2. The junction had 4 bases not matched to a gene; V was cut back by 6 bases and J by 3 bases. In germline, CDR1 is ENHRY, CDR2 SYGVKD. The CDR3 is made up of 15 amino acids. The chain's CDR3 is CAIRGTSGSYYEQYF. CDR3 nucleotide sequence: TGTGCCATCAGAGGGACTAGCGGGAGTTACTACGAGCAGTACTTC.

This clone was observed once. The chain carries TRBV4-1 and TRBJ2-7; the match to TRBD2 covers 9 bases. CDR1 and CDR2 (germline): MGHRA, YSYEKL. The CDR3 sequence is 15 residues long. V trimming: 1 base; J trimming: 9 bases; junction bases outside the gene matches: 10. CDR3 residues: CASSQVPPRSGRQYF. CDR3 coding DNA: TGCGCCAGCAGCCAAGTCCCCCCCCGTAGCGGGAGGCAGTACTTC.

This chain's CDR3 is CASSIGTSGLHTGELFF. CDR3 bases: TGTGCCAGCAGCATAGGGACTAGCGGATTACACACCGGGGAGCTGTTTTTT. The gene calls are TRBV9 and TRBJ2-2; 11 bases fit TRBD2. In germline, CDR1 is SGDLS, CDR2 YYNGEE. J gave up 3 bases and V 4 bases, and 8 bases lay outside the gene matches. The CDR3 is 17 residues long.

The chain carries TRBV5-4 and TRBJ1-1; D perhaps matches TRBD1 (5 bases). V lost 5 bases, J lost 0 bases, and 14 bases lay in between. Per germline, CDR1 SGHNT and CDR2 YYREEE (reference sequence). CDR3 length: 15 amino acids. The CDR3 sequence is CASSGARAMNTEAFF. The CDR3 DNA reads TGTGCCAGCAGTGGCGCCAGGGCAATGAACACTGAAGCTTTCTTT.

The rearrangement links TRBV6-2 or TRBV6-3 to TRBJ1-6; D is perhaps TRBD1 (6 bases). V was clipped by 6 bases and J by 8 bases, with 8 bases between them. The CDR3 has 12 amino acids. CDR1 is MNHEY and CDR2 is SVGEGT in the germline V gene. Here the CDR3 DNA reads TGTGCCAGCAGCCGACAGGATTCACCCCTCCACTTT. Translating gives CASSRQDSPLHF.

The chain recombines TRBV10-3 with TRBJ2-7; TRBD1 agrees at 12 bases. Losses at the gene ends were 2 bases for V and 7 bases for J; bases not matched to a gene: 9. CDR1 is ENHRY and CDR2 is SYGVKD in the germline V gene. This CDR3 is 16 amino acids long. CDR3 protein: CAISERSGQGAGEQYF. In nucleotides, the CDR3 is TGTGCCATCAGTGAGAGGTCGGGACAGGGGGCTGGGGAGCAGTACTTC.

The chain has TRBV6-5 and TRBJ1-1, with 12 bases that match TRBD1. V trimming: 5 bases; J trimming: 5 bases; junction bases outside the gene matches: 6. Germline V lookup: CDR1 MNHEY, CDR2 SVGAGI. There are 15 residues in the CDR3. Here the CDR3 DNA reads TGTGCCAGCAGTATGGGACAGGGGGCTTGGACTGAAGCTTTCTTT. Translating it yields CASSMGQGAWTEAFF.

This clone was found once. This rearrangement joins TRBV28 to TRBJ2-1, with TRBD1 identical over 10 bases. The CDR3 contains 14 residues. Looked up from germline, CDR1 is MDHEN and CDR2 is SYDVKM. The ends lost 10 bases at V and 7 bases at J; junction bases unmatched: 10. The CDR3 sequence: CATSGQGLRNEQFF. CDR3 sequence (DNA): TGTGCCACCTCGGGACAGGGGTTGCGGAATGAGCAGTTCTTC.

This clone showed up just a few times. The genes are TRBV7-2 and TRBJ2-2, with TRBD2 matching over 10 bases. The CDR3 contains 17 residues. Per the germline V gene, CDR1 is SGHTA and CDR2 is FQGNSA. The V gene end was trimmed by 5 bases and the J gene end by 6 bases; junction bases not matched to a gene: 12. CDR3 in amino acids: CASSRSASGSVAGELFF. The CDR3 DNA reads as TGTGCCAGCAGCCGGTCCGCTAGCGGGAGCGTAGCCGGGGAGCTGTTTTTT.

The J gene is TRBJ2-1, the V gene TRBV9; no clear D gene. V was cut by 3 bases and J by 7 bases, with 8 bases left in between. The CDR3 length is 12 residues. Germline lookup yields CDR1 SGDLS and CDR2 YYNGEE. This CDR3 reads CASSALRNEQFF. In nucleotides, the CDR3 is TGTGCCAGCAGCGCCCTGAGGAATGAGCAGTTCTTC.

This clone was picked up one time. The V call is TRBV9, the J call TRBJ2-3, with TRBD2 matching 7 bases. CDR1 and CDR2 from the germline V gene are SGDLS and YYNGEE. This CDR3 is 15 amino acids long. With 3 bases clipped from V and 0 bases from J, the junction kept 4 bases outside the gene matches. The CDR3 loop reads CASSGSGPSTDTQYF. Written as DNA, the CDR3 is TGTGCCAGCAGCGGTAGCGGGCCAAGCACAGATACGCAGTATTTT.

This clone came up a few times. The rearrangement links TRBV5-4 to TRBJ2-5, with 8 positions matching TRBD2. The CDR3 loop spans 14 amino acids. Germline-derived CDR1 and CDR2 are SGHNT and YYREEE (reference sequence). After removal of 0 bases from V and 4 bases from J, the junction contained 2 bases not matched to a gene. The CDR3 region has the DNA TGTGCCAGCAGCTTGGTTAGCGGGGTAGAGACCCAGTACTTC. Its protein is CASSLVSGVETQYF.

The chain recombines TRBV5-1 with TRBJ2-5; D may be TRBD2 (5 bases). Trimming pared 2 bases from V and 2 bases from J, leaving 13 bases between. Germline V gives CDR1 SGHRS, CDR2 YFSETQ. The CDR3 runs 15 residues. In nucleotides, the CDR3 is TGCGCCAGCAGCTTCTACGGGAATAGGCAAGAGACCCAGTACTTC. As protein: CASSFYGNRQETQYF.

The CDR3 region is CASSAGWNTEAFF. The DNA of the CDR3 is TGTGCCAGTAGTGCGGGGTGGAACACTGAAGCTTTCTTT. The J gene is TRBJ1-1, the V gene TRBV19; the D is unclear. The CDR3 is made up of 13 amino acids. With 5 bases removed from V and 1 base from J, the gap between germline ends came to 8 bases. The germline CDR1 and CDR2 sequences are LNHDA and SQIVND (reference sequence).

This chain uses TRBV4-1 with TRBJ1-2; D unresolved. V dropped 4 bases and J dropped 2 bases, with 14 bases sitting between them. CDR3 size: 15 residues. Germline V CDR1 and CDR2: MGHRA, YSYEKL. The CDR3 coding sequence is TGCGCCAGCAGCCTATCTGGACTGACGAACTATGGCTACACCTTC. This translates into CASSLSGLTNYGYTF.

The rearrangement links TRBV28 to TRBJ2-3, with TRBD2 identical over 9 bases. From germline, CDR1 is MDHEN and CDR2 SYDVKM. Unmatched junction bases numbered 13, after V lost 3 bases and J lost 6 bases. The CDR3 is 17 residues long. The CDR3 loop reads CASSFAAAGGPQDTQYF. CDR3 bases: TGTGCCAGCAGTTTTGCTGCGGCGGGAGGGCCTCAGGATACGCAGTATTTT.

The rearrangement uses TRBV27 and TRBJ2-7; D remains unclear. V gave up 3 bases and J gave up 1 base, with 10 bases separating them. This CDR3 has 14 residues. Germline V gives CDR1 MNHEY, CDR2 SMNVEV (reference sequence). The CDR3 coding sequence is TGTGCCAGCAGTTTGTCAGTCAATTCCTACGAGCAGTACTTC. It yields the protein CASSLSVNSYEQYF.